The following is a T cell receptor (beta chain) sequence with its context. Other DNA sequences in this specimen translate into the identical CDR3. CD45RO negativity and positive selection for CCR7 defined naive CD8 cells, a population that excluded terminally differentiated effector memory CD45RA+ cells. This CDR3 contains 13 residues. From germline, CDR1 is MNHEY and CDR2 SMNVEV (reference sequence). V was pared by 3 bases and J by 3 bases, with 9 bases between. The assay was immunoSEQ multiplex PCR, and TCRdb's table has in-frame clones only and misses some. Seen here are 1.5 million to 2.5 million clones, approximately 94% observed once, and the top ten hold more than 0.95%. The record originates from a study of shared clonotypes between healthy human individuals.

Specimen: naive CD8+ T cells sorted from blood. This chain connects TRBV27 to TRBJ2-7, with a possible D match to TRBD1 (5 bases). The TCR comes from a man younger than 35 in good health. CDR3 sequence: CASSLTVNYEQYF. The DNA of the CDR3 is TGTGCCAGCAGTTTGACAGTTAACTACGAGCAGTACTTC.